These 32 T cell receptor beta chains came from one sample sequenced in a study of T cells after yellow fever vaccination. A single record per CDR3 protein comes from TCRdb applying MiXCR to the 5' RACE reads. Of fewer than 500,000 distinct CDR3 sequences in the sample, around a sixth were seen once. The material was PBMCs, obtained before the yellow fever booster vaccination. The receptors were gathered from a man aged 18 to 35 who received the YFV17D yellow fever vaccine.

The rearrangement uses TRBV2 and TRBJ2-3; 7 bases align to TRBD2. V gave up 5 bases and J gave up 4 bases; unmatched junction bases: 6. Germline V gene data show CDR1 as SNHLY and CDR2 as FYNNEI. This CDR3 spans 14 amino acids. CDR3 coding DNA: TGTGCCAGCAGTAGGACCGCGGGGGCAGATACGCAGTATTTT. Its protein is CASSRTAGADTQYF.

This clonotype was picked up a small number of times. V gene TRBV7-2 combines with J gene TRBJ1-5; no clear D gene. Trimming shortened V by 0 bases and J by 1 base, and 13 bases separated the two germline ends. This CDR3 contains 17 residues. Germline CDR1 and CDR2: SGHTA and FQGNSA. The CDR3 region is CASSLAFDRTSNQPQHF. CDR3 nucleotide sequence: TGTGCCAGCAGCTTAGCGTTTGACCGAACCAGCAATCAGCCCCAGCATTTT.

This clonotype occurred a few times. This chain links TRBV4-3 with TRBJ2-7, with a possible D match to TRBD1 (5 bases). Germline CDR1 LGHNA, CDR2 YSLEER. V lost 0 bases to trimming and J lost 4 bases, with 10 bases between them. The CDR3 contains 14 residues. The CDR3 reads CASSQEAGMYEQYF. CDR3 in DNA: TGCGCCAGCAGCCAAGAGGCAGGGATGTACGAGCAGTACTTC.

The chain employs TRBV5-5 and TRBJ1-6; a weak D match, TRBD1 (6 bases). CDR1 and CDR2 from the germline V gene are SGHKS and YYEKEE (reference sequence). Trimming removed 4 bases from V and 5 bases from J, with 10 bases in between. This CDR3 contains 14 residues. This CDR3 reads CASSTGHDNSPLHF. The CDR3 coding sequence is TGTGCCAGCAGCACGGGACACGATAATTCACCCCTCCACTTT. Looking up the rest from reference TRBV5-5 and TRBJ1-6 gives the full variable domain: DAGVTQSPTHLIKTRGQQVTLRCSPISGHKSVSWYQQVLGQGPQFIFQYYEKEERGRGNFPDRFSARQFPNYSSELNVNALLLGDSALYLCASSTGHDNSPLHFGNGTRLTVT.

This chain uses TRBV6-5 with TRBJ1-4; no firm D call. This CDR3 contains 16 residues. With 5 bases removed from V and 3 bases from J, the gap between germline ends came to 16 bases. The germline gives CDR1 MNHEY, CDR2 SVGAGI. The CDR3 spells CASSDMGSAANEKLFF. The CDR3 DNA reads as TGTGCCAGCAGTGACATGGGTTCCGCAGCTAATGAAAAACTGTTTTTT.

V is TRBV20-1 and J is TRBJ2-3; 9 bases are a match to TRBD2. CDR3 length: 13 residues. Germline trimming cut 4 bases from V and 5 bases from J; bases unmatched to any gene: 4. Germline V CDR1 and CDR2: DFQATT, SNEGSKA (reference sequence). CDR3 in DNA: TGCAGTGCTAACCTAGCGGGAATAGATACGCAGTATTTT. This gives the protein CSANLAGIDTQYF.

V gene TRBV12-3 or TRBV12-4 combines with J gene TRBJ2-2, with a possible D match to TRBD2 (5 bases). The CDR3 contains 11 residues. V lost 8 bases and J lost 7, with 8 bases in between. CDR3: CASWEYGELFF. CDR3 nucleotide sequence: TGTGCCAGCTGGGAGTACGGGGAGCTGTTTTTT.

The CDR3, as DNA: TGTGCCAGCAGACCGGGACAGGGTTATTTCAATGAGCAGTTCTTC. It is translated as CASRPGQGYFNEQFF. This chain connects TRBV5-4 to TRBJ2-1; the match to TRBD1 covers 9 bases. Looked up from germline, CDR1 is SGHNT and CDR2 is YYREEE (reference sequence). Trimming removed 5 bases from V and 6 bases from J; junction bases left unmatched: 9. This CDR3 has 15 residues.

This clonotype was detected only a few times. This chain links TRBV12-3 or TRBV12-4 with TRBJ1-2, with D possibly TRBD1 on 5 matching bases. The V end was cut by 0 bases, the J end by 8 bases, with 13 bases between. This CDR3 has 14 amino acids. CDR3 amino acids: CASSLAPQVGGYTF. Written as DNA, the CDR3 is TGTGCCAGCAGTTTAGCGCCACAGGTCGGGGGCTACACCTTC.

The V gene is TRBV7-6, the J gene TRBJ2-1; D not resolved. CDR3 length equals 13 residues. Trimming left V 1 base short and J 6 bases short, with 7 bases between. Germline-derived CDR1 and CDR2 are SGHVS and FNYEAQ. CDR3 amino acids: CASSLEWSNEQFF. CDR3 sequence (DNA): TGTGCCAGCAGCTTAGAATGGAGCAATGAGCAGTTCTTC.

This clonotype came up many times. The chain couples TRBV7-9 to TRBJ1-6; tentative D call: TRBD1 (6 bases). Per the germline V gene, CDR1 is SEHNR and CDR2 is FQNEAQ (reference sequence). V lost 5 bases and J lost 5, with 7 bases in between. CDR3 length: 13 amino acids. The DNA of the CDR3 is TGTGCCAGCAGCCGGGACAATAATTCACCCCTCCACTTT. This encodes CASSRDNNSPLHF.

This clonotype appeared a few times. V gene TRBV12-3 or TRBV12-4 combines with J gene TRBJ1-1, with 9 bases aligning to TRBD1. The CDR3 spans 14 residues. The ends lost 6 bases at V and 6 bases at J; junction bases unmatched: 8. DNA for the CDR3: TGTGCCAGCAGACCTGACAGGGGGTTGGCTGAAGCTTTCTTT. It is translated as CASRPDRGLAEAFF.

The DNA for the CDR3 is TGTGCCAGCAGCCCGGCAGTTGCAGGGGGAGAAAATGAGCAGTTCTTC. This sequence encodes CASSPAVAGGENEQFF. V usage is TRBV7-9 and J usage is TRBJ2-1; 7 nucleotides agree with TRBD1. The CDR3 is made up of 16 amino acids. Losses at the gene ends were 5 bases for V and 7 bases for J; bases not matched to a gene: 14. Germline loops: CDR1 SEHNR, CDR2 FQNEAQ (reference sequence).

V gene TRBV30 combines with J gene TRBJ2-2; the D gene is possibly TRBD1 (5 bases). Trimming took 4 bases from V and 0 from J, leaving 9 bases between them. Per the germline V gene, CDR1 is GTSNPN and CDR2 is SVGIG (reference sequence). CDR3 length equals 14 residues. CDR3 sequence (DNA): TGTGCCTGGACCCAGGGTGCGAACACCGGGGAGCTGTTTTTT. Translated: CAWTQGANTGELFF.

This clonotype was picked up a small number of times. V usage is TRBV19 and J usage is TRBJ2-1; D may be TRBD2 (6 bases). The CDR3 runs to 15 residues. Per germline, CDR1 LNHDA and CDR2 SQIVND (reference sequence). V lost 3 bases to trimming and J lost 4 bases, with 13 bases between them. DNA of the CDR3: TGTGCCAGTAGTATTGGGGGGTCCCCGTACAATGAGCAGTTCTTC. Translated: CASSIGGSPYNEQFF. Based on the CDR3 plus reference TRBV19 and TRBJ2-1, the full variable domain is DGGITQSPKYLFRKEGQNVTLSCEQNLNHDAMYWYRQDPGQGLRLIYYSQIVNDFQKGDIAEGYSVSREKKESFPLTVTSAQKNPTAFYLCASSIGGSPYNEQFFGPGTRLTVL.

The V gene is TRBV10-2, the J gene TRBJ2-7, with 7 positions matching TRBD1. The V gene end was trimmed by 8 bases and the J gene end by 3 bases; junction bases not matched to a gene: 4. The CDR3 contains 12 residues. Germline CDR1 WSHSY, CDR2 SAAADI. The DNA for the CDR3 is TGCGCCAGCCTGGGACAGTACTACGAGCAGTACTTC. Encoded protein: CASLGQYYEQYF.

This clonotype was detected only a few times. The rearrangement uses TRBV5-1 and TRBJ2-5, with D hard to call. V was shortened by 3 bases and J by 2 bases, with 11 bases between the two germline ends. CDR1 is SGHRS, CDR2 YFSETQ, per germline. This CDR3 has 14 residues. As DNA, the CDR3 is TGCGCCAGCAGCTCACAGAATGTACAAGAGACCCAGTACTTC. Its protein product is CASSSQNVQETQYF.

This clonotype has a handful of counts. The J gene is TRBJ2-2, the V gene TRBV29-1; D unclear. Deletions cut 4 bases from V and 3 bases from J, with 9 bases between. CDR1 is SQVTM, CDR2 ANQGSEA, per germline. CDR3 size: 13 residues. This chain's CDR3 is CSVAPTYTGELFF. CDR3 nucleotides: TGCAGCGTTGCCCCGACCTACACCGGGGAGCTGTTTTTT.

This clonotype was seen at least ten times. This chain links TRBV7-2 with TRBJ2-3, with 11 positions matching TRBD2. J lost 13 bases, V lost 4 bases, and 10 bases had no gene match. The CDR3 has 14 amino acids. In germline, CDR1 is SGHTA, CDR2 FQGNSA. Written as DNA, the CDR3 is TGTGCCAGCAGCTCCGTTAGCGGGGGGGGTCGTGAGTATTTT. As protein: CASSSVSGGGREYF.

In its sample, this clonotype was seen a few times. The gene calls are TRBV12-3 or TRBV12-4 and TRBJ2-7; the D is unclear. This CDR3 has 14 amino acids. The V end lost 6 bases, the J end lost 0 bases, and 12 bases lay between the germline ends. The CDR3 sequence: CASRASASSYEQYF. The CDR3 region has the DNA TGTGCCAGCAGGGCCTCGGCAAGCTCCTACGAGCAGTACTTC.

This clonotype was seen more than once but under ten times. The chain couples TRBV5-1 to TRBJ2-1, with D possibly TRBD2 on 5 matching bases. This CDR3 comprises 14 residues. Germline lookup yields CDR1 SGHRS and CDR2 YFSETQ. Deletions cut 4 bases from V and 7 bases from J, with 15 bases between. The CDR3 sequence is CASSQRTAGNEQFF. In DNA, the CDR3 is TGCGCCAGCAGCCAAAGGACTGCCGGGAATGAGCAGTTCTTC.

The chain carries TRBV7-8 and TRBJ2-3; D is ambiguous. The V end lost 7 bases, the J end lost 5 bases, and 10 bases lay between the germline ends. CDR3 length equals 12 residues. Germline V lookup: CDR1 SGHVS, CDR2 FQNEAQ. The CDR3 nucleotides are TGTGCCAGCACCAGGCACCAAGATACGCAGTATTTT. It yields the protein CASTRHQDTQYF.

This clonotype was counted only a few times. This sequence joins TRBV18 and TRBJ1-2, with D uncertain. Trimming took 3 bases from V and 4 from J, leaving 12 bases between them. The CDR3 loop spans 14 amino acids. Per germline, CDR1 KGHSH and CDR2 LQKENI. The CDR3 region has the DNA TGTGCCAGCTCACCCCCGGGCCTGGCCTATGGCTACACCTTC. Translating gives CASSPPGLAYGYTF.

The chain joins TRBV7-6 to TRBJ2-7; D might be TRBD2 (6 bases). The V and J ends lost 3 bases and 2 bases respectively, with 14 bases between them. CDR1 and CDR2 (germline): SGHVS, FNYEAQ. The CDR3 runs 15 residues. DNA for the CDR3: TGTGCCAGCAGCTTCGCCGGGGGAGGAGCCTACGAGCAGTACTTC. This codes for CASSFAGGGAYEQYF.

The chain recombines TRBV20-1 with TRBJ2-7, with TRBD2 as a possible D gene (6 bases). The CDR3 loop spans 13 amino acids. Deletions cut 3 bases from V and 2 bases from J, with 11 bases between. Germline V gene sequence: CDR1 DFQATT, CDR2 SNEGSKA (reference sequence). For the CDR3, the DNA is TGCAGTGCTAGCGGAGGGATTACCTACGAGCAGTACTTC. This sequence encodes CSASGGITYEQYF.

The rearrangement uses TRBV5-6 and TRBJ2-7, with D possibly being TRBD1 (6 bases). Germline V lookup: CDR1 SGHDT, CDR2 YYEEEE. This CDR3 spans 16 amino acids. V shed 2 bases and J shed 2 bases, with 17 bases lying between them. The DNA of the CDR3 is TGTGCCAGCAGCTTTGATCCGGGACACTCCCCCTACGAGCAGTACTTC. It yields the protein CASSFDPGHSPYEQYF. Variable domain in full (rest from reference TRBV5-6 and TRBJ2-7): DAGVTQSPTHLIKTRGQQVTLRCSPKSGHDTVSWYQQALGQGPQFIFQYYEEEERQRGNFPDRFSGHQFPNYSSELNVNALLLGDSALYLCASSFDPGHSPYEQYFGPGTRLTVT.

The chain recombines TRBV18 with TRBJ1-1; no clear D. The CDR3 is 14 amino acids. V lost 3 bases to trimming and J lost 1 base, with 9 bases between them. The germline V gene encodes CDR1 KGHSH and CDR2 LQKENI. CDR3 loop: CASSPGRWNTEAFF. The CDR3 DNA sequence: TGTGCCAGCTCACCCGGCAGGTGGAACACTGAAGCTTTCTTT.

This clonotype was seen ten or more times. This chain connects TRBV19 to TRBJ2-1; TRBD2 matches at 8 bases. Germline lookup yields CDR1 LNHDA and CDR2 SQIVND (reference sequence). V was pared by 2 bases and J by 5 bases, with 5 bases of the junction left unmatched. This CDR3 spans 15 amino acids. Here the CDR3 reads CASSIPGLGHNEQFF. CDR3 in DNA: TGTGCCAGTAGTATACCGGGACTAGGCCACAATGAGCAGTTCTTC. The variable domain in full, with the rest retrieved from reference TRBV19 and TRBJ2-1, is DGGITQSPKYLFRKEGQNVTLSCEQNLNHDAMYWYRQDPGQGLRLIYYSQIVNDFQKGDIAEGYSVSREKKESFPLTVTSAQKNPTAFYLCASSIPGLGHNEQFFGPGTRLTVL.

The genes are TRBV7-2 and TRBJ1-4; TRBD1 matches 7 bases. With V trimmed by 4 bases and J by 15 bases, 14 bases remained unmatched. This CDR3 region has 14 residues. Germline values: CDR1 SGHTA, CDR2 FQGNSA. CDR3 sequence: CASSSEPDREGLFF. The CDR3 DNA reads as TGTGCCAGCAGCTCCGAGCCTGACAGGGAAGGTTTGTTTTTT.

This clonotype has more than one count but fewer than ten. The genes are TRBV20-1 and TRBJ1-5; D not resolved. Trimming took 5 bases from V and 0 from J, leaving 8 bases between them. CDR3 length: 13 residues. CDR1 and CDR2 from the germline V gene are DFQATT and SNEGSKA (reference sequence). The CDR3 loop is CSAQAFSNQPQHF. CDR3 sequence (DNA): TGCAGTGCTCAAGCCTTTAGCAATCAGCCCCAGCATTTT.

This clonotype was detected only a few times. The V call is TRBV7-6, the J call TRBJ2-1, with 14 bases fitting TRBD2. The V gene's germline CDR1 is SGHVS and CDR2 FNYEAQ. V lost 3 bases to trimming and J lost 9 bases; unmatched junction nucleotides: 10. The CDR3 covers 17 residues. The CDR3, as DNA: TGTGCCAGCAGCTTCGCCTTAGGACTAGCGGGGGGTGGTGAGCAGTTCTTC. This codes for CASSFALGLAGGGEQFF. Variable domain in full (rest from reference TRBV7-6 and TRBJ2-1): GAGVSQSPRYKVTKRGQDVALRCDPISGHVSLYWYRQALGQGPEFLTYFNYEAQQDKSGLPNDRFSAERPEGSISTLTIQRTEQRDSAMYRCASSFALGLAGGGEQFFGPGTRLTVL.

V gene TRBV5-5 combines with J gene TRBJ2-1; 9 bases map to TRBD1. Trimming cost V 7 bases and J 8 bases; bases outside gene matches: 10. CDR1 and CDR2 (germline): SGHKS, YYEKEE (reference sequence). The CDR3 length is 14 residues. The CDR3 protein is CASSSAQGADEQFF. The CDR3 coding sequence is TGTGCCAGCTCCTCCGCACAGGGGGCCGATGAGCAGTTCTTC.